This TCR beta chain was recovered during a study of sequential checkpoint blockade in melanoma. Study in general: 85 to 95 pretreatment tumor DNA samples were TCRβ immunosequenced.

The method was immunoSEQ multiplex PCR; TCRdb's version includes in-frame clones alone and lacks a portion of them. The sample has about 2,000 clones; around 20% are singletons. Treatment in this sample: randomized to nivolumab then ipilimumab (arm A) or the reverse (arm B). V was pared by 2 bases and J by 4 bases, with 10 bases between. The CDR3 has 13 residues. Germline CDR1 GTSNPN, CDR2 SVGIG (reference sequence). The chain recombines TRBV30 with TRBJ2-3, with D maybe TRBD2 (6 bases). The TCR comes from a human donor with melanoma. The specimen was tumor tissue (inferred from file names), collected from a patient given nivolumab and ipilimumab in sequence. This chain's CDR3 is CAWSQPGADTQYF. The CDR3 DNA reads as TGTGCCTGGAGTCAACCGGGGGCAGATACGCAGTATTTT. Combining the CDR3 with reference TRBV30 and TRBJ2-3 gives the whole variable domain SQTIHQWPATLVQPVGSPLSLECTVEGTSNPNLYWYRQAAGRGLQLLFYSVGIGQISSEVPQNLSASRPQDRQFILSSKKLLLSDSGFYLCAWSQPGADTQYFGPGTRLTVL.